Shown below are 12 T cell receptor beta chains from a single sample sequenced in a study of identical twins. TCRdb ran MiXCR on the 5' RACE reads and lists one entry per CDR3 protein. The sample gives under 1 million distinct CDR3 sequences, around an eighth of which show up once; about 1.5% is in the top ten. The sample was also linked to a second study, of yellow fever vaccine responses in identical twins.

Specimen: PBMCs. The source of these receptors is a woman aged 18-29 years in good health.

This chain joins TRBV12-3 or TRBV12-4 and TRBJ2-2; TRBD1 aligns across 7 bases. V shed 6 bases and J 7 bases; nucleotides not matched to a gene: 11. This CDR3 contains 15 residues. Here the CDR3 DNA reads TGTGCCAGCAGATCACCGGGACAGTGGCTCGGGGAGCTGTTTTTT. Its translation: CASRSPGQWLGELFF.

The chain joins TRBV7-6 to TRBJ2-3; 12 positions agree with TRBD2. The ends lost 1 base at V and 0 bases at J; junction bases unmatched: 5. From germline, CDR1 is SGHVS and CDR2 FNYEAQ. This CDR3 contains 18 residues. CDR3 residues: CASSLGPLAGGSTDTQYF. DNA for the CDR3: TGTGCCAGCAGCTTAGGACCACTAGCGGGAGGAAGCACAGATACGCAGTATTTT.

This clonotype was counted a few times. CDR3 DNA: TGTGCCAGCAGCCAAGTGACAGGGAGCACCGGGGAGCTGTTTTTT. This sequence encodes CASSQVTGSTGELFF. The chain recombines TRBV14 with TRBJ2-2; 7 bases align to TRBD1. After removal of 1 base from V and 4 bases from J, the junction contained 3 bases not matched to a gene. The CDR3 has 15 residues. Looked up from germline, CDR1 is SGHDN and CDR2 is FVKESK.

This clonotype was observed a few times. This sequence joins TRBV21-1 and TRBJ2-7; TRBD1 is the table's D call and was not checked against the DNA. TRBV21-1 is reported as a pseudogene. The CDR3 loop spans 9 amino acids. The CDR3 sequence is CASRPTVRV. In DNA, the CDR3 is TGTGCCAGCCGCCCGACAGTGCGCGTC.

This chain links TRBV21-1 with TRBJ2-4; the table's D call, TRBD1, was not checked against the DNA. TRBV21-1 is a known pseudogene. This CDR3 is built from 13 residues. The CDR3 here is CASSKDSENIQYF. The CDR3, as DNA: TGTGCCAGCAGCAAGGACAGCGAAAACATTCAGTACTTC.

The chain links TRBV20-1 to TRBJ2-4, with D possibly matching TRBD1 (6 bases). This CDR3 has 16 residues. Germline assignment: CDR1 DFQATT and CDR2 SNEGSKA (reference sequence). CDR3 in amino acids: CSVLRGSGVAKNIQYF. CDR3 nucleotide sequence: TGCAGCGTCTTACGGGGTTCAGGGGTAGCCAAAAACATTCAGTACTTC.

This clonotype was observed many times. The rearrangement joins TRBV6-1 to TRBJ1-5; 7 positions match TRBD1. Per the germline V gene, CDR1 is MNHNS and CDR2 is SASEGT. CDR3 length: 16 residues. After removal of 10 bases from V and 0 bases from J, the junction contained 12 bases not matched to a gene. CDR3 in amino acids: CAMLTGPLYSNQPQHF. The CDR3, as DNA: TGTGCCATGTTGACAGGGCCTCTTTATAGCAATCAGCCCCAGCATTTT.

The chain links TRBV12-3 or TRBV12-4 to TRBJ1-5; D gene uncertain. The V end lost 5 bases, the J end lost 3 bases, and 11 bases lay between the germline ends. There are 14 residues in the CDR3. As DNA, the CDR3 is TGTGCCAGCAGTCCCCGATTTTCCAATCAGCCCCAGCATTTT. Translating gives CASSPRFSNQPQHF.

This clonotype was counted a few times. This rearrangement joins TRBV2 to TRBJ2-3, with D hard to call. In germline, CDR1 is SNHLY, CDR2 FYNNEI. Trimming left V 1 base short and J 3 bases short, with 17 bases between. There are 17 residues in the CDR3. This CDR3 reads CASSEGIAPFLTDTQYF. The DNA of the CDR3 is TGTGCCAGCAGTGAAGGAATAGCCCCATTCTTGACAGATACGCAGTATTTT.

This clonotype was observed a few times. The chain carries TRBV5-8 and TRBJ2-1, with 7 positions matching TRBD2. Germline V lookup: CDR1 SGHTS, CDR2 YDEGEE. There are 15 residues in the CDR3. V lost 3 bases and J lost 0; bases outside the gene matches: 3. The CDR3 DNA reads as TGTGCCAGCAGCTCAGCGGGAACCTCCTACAATGAGCAGTTCTTC. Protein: CASSSAGTSYNEQFF.

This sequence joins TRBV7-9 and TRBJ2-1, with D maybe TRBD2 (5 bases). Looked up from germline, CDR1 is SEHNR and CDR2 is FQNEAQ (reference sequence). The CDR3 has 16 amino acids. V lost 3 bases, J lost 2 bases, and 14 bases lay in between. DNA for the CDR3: TGTGCCAGCAGCTTTCGTTCCGGGATTACCTACAATGAGCAGTTCTTC. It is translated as CASSFRSGITYNEQFF.

The CDR3 here is CASSSEGLEAFF. CDR3 DNA: TGTGCCAGCAGCTCCGAGGGGTTAGAAGCTTTCTTT. V and J are TRBV7-9 and TRBJ1-1; D may be TRBD1 (5 bases). Germline V lookup: CDR1 SEHNR, CDR2 FQNEAQ (reference sequence). The CDR3 extends over 12 amino acids. V lost 4 bases and J lost 8, with 11 bases in between.